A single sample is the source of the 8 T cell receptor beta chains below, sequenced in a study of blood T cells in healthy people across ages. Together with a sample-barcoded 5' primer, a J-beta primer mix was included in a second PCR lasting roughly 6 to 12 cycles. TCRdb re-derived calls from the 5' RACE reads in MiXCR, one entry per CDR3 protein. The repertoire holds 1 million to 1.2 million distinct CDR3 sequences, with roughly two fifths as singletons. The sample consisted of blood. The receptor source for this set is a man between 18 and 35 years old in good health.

The CDR3: CASSLGPRGNTEAFF. CDR3 DNA sequence: TGTGCCAGCAGTTTGGGTCCCAGGGGGAACACTGAAGCTTTCTTT. The chain employs TRBV12-3 or TRBV12-4 and TRBJ1-1; TRBD1 might be the D (6 bases). With 3 bases removed from V and 1 base from J, the gap between germline ends came to 12 bases. This CDR3 is built from 15 residues.

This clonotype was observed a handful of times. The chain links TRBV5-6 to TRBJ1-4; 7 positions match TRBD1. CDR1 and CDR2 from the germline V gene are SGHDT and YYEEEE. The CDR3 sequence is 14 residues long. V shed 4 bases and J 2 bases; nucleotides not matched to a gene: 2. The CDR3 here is CASSVTGTNEKLFF. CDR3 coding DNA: TGTGCCAGCAGCGTGACAGGGACTAATGAAAAACTGTTTTTT.

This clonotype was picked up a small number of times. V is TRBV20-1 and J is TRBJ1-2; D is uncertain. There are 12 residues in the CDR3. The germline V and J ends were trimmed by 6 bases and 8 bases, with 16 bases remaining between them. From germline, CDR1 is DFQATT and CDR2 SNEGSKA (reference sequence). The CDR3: CSATDPPPGYTF. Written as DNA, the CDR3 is TGCAGTGCCACCGATCCACCTCCGGGCTACACCTTC.

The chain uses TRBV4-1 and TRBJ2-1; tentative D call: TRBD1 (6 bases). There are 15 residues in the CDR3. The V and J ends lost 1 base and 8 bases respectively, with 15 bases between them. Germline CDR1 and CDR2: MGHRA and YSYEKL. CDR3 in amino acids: CASSQGRGTDDEQFF. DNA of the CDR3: TGCGCCAGCAGCCAAGGAAGGGGGACCGACGATGAGCAGTTCTTC.

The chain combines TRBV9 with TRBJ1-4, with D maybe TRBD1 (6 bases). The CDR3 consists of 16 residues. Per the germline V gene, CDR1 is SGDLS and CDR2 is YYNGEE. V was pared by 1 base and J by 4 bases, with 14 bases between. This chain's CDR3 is CASSVLVGDINEKLFF. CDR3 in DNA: TGTGCCAGCAGCGTACTAGTCGGGGACATTAATGAAAAACTGTTTTTT.

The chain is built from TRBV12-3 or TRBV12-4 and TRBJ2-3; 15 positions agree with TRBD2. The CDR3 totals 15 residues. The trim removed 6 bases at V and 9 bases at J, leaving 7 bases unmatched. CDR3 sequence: CASSMGLAGGVTQYF. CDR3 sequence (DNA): TGTGCCAGCAGCATGGGACTAGCGGGGGGTGTAACGCAGTATTTT.

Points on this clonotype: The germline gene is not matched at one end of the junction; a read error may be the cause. CDR3 sequence: CASSFNCGYTF. As DNA, the CDR3 is TGTGCCAGCAGTTTTAACTGTGGCTACACCTTC. The gene calls are TRBV12-3 or TRBV12-4 and TRBJ1-2; no definite D call. CDR3 length: 11 amino acids.

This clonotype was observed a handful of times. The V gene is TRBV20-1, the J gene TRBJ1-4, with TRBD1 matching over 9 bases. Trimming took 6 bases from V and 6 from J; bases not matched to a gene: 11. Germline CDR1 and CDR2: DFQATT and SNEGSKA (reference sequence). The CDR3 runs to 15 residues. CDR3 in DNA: TGCAGTGCCCCTAAACCGGGGACAGGGTATGAAAAACTGTTTTTT. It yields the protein CSAPKPGTGYEKLFF.